This passage covers 10 T cell receptor beta chains from one sample sequenced in a study of OX40 agonist ivuxolimab in advanced cancers. Method: immunoSEQ multiplex PCR; TCRdb's copy keeps in-frame clones and lacks some. This table has 40,000 to 55,000 clones, 80% appearing once. The sample was CD4+ or CD8+ T cells sorted from blood, taken in a trial of the OX40 agonist ivuxolimab. These receptors all come from an adult with an advanced solid tumor such as melanoma, head and neck, liver or kidney cancer.

This clone was recorded once. The rearrangement joins TRBV18 to TRBJ2-3; D is unclear. CDR3 length: 13 residues. CDR1 is KGHSH and CDR2 is LQKENI in the germline V gene. The V end was cut by 0 bases, the J end by 3 bases, with 4 bases between. DNA for the CDR3: TGTGCCAGCTCACCACCCCAGACAGATACGCAGTATTTT. Translation gives CASSPPQTDTQYF.

V usage is TRBV2 and J usage is TRBJ1-2, with D perhaps matching TRBD1 (6 bases). Germline V gives CDR1 SNHLY, CDR2 FYNNEI. There are 16 residues in the CDR3. V was pared by 7 bases and J by 4 bases, with 22 bases between. DNA for the CDR3: TGTGCCAGCATTTACCTTCGGACAGCCGGGGCCTATGGCTACACCTTC. The encoded protein is CASIYLRTAGAYGYTF.

The chain employs TRBV19 and TRBJ1-2, with D tentatively TRBD1 (5 bases). The V gene's germline CDR1 is LNHDA and CDR2 SQIVND (reference sequence). The V and J ends lost 10 bases and 5 bases respectively, with 20 bases between them. The CDR3 covers 14 residues. The CDR3 nucleotides are TGTGCCACCCTAAGTCAGGGAGTGAGGTATGGCTACACCTTC. It translates to CATLSQGVRYGYTF.

This chain links TRBV6-5 with TRBJ1-5; 7 positions match TRBD1. The germline gives CDR1 MNHEY, CDR2 SVGAGI. V lost 5 bases to trimming and J lost 5 bases; unmatched junction nucleotides: 3. The CDR3 loop spans 13 amino acids. CDR3 amino acids: CASSHRGDQPQHF. In nucleotides, the CDR3 is TGTGCCAGCAGTCACAGGGGAGATCAGCCCCAGCATTTT.

The chain recombines TRBV12-5 with TRBJ2-5; D gene uncertain. The end of the DNA fits TRBJ2-7 better, so the J call may be wrong. CDR3 size: 13 residues. Germline-derived CDR1 and CDR2 are LGHNT and FRNRAP. CDR3 nucleotide sequence: TGTGCTAGTGGTTTGGGACTCTCTTACGAGCAGTACTTC. Its protein is CASGLGLSYEQYF.

The chain is built from TRBV5-1 and TRBJ1-2; D is ambiguous. Trimming took 0 bases from V and 3 from J, leaving 6 bases between them. The CDR3 runs 13 residues. CDR1 and CDR2 from the germline V gene are SGHRS and YFSETQ. This chain's CDR3 is CASSLGPDYGYTF. CDR3 sequence (DNA): TGCGCCAGCAGCTTGGGGCCGGACTATGGCTACACCTTC. Filled out from reference TRBV5-1 and TRBJ1-2, the complete variable domain reads KAGVTQTPRYLIKTRGQQVTLSCSPISGHRSVSWYQQTPGQGLQFLFEYFSETQRNKGNFPGRFSGRQFSNSRSEMNVSTLELGDSALYLCASSLGPDYGYTFGSGTRLTVV.

V gene TRBV7-2 combines with J gene TRBJ2-7, with 7 positions matching TRBD2. Germline values: CDR1 SGHTA, CDR2 FQGNSA. V was pared by 1 base and J by 9 bases, with 12 bases of the junction left unmatched. The CDR3 is 15 amino acids. CDR3 DNA sequence: TGTGCCAGCAGCTTAGAACCCCTTTCGGGAGGCGGGCAGTACTTC. Its translation is CASSLEPLSGGGQYF.

The CDR3 sequence: CASSLMGGSAEAFF. The CDR3 bases are TGTGCCAGCAGCTTAATGGGGGGGAGCGCTGAAGCTTTCTTT. The rearrangement links TRBV7-2 to TRBJ1-1; a possible D gene is TRBD1 (5 bases). The CDR3 runs 14 residues. Trimming removed 2 bases at V and 6 bases at J, with 13 bases between. Germline CDR1 reads SGHTA; CDR2 reads FQGNSA.

The chain links TRBV27 to TRBJ1-5, with D unclear. CDR1 and CDR2 from the germline V gene are MNHEY and SMNVEV (reference sequence). V was trimmed by 4 bases and J by 2 bases, leaving 6 bases between them. The CDR3 runs 13 residues. CDR3 protein: CASSWSGNQPQHF. The CDR3 DNA reads as TGTGCCAGCAGTTGGAGCGGCAATCAGCCCCAGCATTTT.

The DNA of the CDR3 is TGCGCCAGCAGCCAAGCCGGGACAGCAACCTACGAGCAGTACTTC. This codes for CASSQAGTATYEQYF. The rearrangement links TRBV4-1 to TRBJ2-7, with 7 bases lining up with TRBD1. The CDR3 consists of 15 residues. Germline V gene data show CDR1 as MGHRA and CDR2 as YSYEKL. With 1 base clipped from V and 2 bases from J, the junction kept 5 bases outside the gene matches.